This entry concerns a single T cell receptor (beta chain). cDNA came from about 0.5 to 1 ug RNA primed by random hexamers. MiXCR, applied by TCRdb to the immunoSEQ multiplex PCR reads, yields one record per CDR3 protein. The table records 250,000 to 300,000 distinct CDR3 sequences, over 75% of them present only once. The data belong to a study of CD8 T cells in Susac syndrome. Sequencing of TCR beta drew on CD8+ and CD4+ T cells from blood. Germline CDR1 and CDR2: LGHNA and YSLEER. The CDR3 sequence is 14 residues long. Trimming cost V 4 bases and J 1 base, with 7 bases left between them. The receptor's source is a human donor with multiple sclerosis. The sample was CD8+ T cells from PBMCs. V is TRBV4-3 and J is TRBJ2-2; D not resolved. CDR3 nucleotide sequence: TGCGCCAGCAGCCCCCCCCAGAACACCGGGGAGCTGTTTTTT. This sequence encodes CASSPPQNTGELFF.